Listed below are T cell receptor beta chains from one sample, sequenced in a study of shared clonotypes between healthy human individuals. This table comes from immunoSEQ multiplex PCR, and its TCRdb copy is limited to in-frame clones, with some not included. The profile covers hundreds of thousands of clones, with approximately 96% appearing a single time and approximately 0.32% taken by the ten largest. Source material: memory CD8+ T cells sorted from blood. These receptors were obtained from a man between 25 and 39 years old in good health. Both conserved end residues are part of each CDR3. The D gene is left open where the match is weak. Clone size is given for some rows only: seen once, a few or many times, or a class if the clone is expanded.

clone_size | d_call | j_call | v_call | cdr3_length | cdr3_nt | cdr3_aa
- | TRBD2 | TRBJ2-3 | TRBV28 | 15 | TGTGCCAGCAGTTTATGGACGGGAGGGACCGATACGCAGTATTTT | CASSLWTGGTDTQYF
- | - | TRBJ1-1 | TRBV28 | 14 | TGTGCCAGCAGTATCGGGACGGTGAACACTGAAGCTTTCTTT | CASSIGTVNTEAFF
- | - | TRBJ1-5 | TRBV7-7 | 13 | TGTGCTAGCAGCTTAGCCAGCAATCAGCCCCAGCATTTT | CASSLASNQPQHF
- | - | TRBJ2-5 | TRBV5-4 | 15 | TGTGCCAGCAGTCTTAGTCGTTTGGGCCAAGAGACCCAGTACTTC | CASSLSRLGQETQYF
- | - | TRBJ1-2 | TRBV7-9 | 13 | TGTGCCAGCAGCTTCTCGGGGGCAGGTGGCTACACCTTC | CASSFSGAGGYTF
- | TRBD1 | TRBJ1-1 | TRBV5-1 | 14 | TGCGCCAGCGGAGCGACAGGGATGAACACTGAAGCTTTCTTT | CASGATGMNTEAFF
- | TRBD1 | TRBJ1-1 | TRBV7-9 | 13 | TGTGCCAGCAAAGAGGGGGCGCGGACTGAAGCTTTCTTT | CASKEGARTEAFF
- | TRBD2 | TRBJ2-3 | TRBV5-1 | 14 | TGCGCCAGCAGCCGGGGGACTAGCGGGAGGTCGCAGTATTTT | CASSRGTSGRSQYF
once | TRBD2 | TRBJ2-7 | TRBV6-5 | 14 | TGTGCCAGGACAATGACTAGCGGGAGCTACGAGCAGTACTTC | CARTMTSGSYEQYF
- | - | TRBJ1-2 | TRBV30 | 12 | TGTGCCTGGAACCCGACGCGGGGTGGCTACACCTTC | CAWNPTRGGYTF
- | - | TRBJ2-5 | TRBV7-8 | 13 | TGTGCCAGCAGATTCCCTGCCCCGGGCCGGATGCACTTC | CASRFPAPGRMHF
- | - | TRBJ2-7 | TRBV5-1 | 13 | TGCGCCAGCAGCCCATCGGGAGACGACGAGCAGTACTTC | CASSPSGDDEQYF
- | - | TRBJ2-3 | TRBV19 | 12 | TGTGCCACCGGACCAGGGACAGATACGCAGTATTTT | CATGPGTDTQYF
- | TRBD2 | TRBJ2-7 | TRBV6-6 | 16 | TGTGCCAGCAGTCAGTGGACTAGCGGGAGCACCTACGAGCAGTACTTC | CASSQWTSGSTYEQYF
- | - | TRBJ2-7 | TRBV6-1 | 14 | TGTGCCAGCAGTGGTCGGACTCATTATTACGAGCAGTACTTC | CASSGRTHYYEQYF
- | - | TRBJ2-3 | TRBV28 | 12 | TGTGCCAGCAGGACTAGCACAGATACGCAGTATTTT | CASRTSTDTQYF
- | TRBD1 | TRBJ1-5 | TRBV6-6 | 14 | TGTGCCAGCAGCCAGACAGGGGTGTCTGGACCCCAGCATTTT | CASSQTGVSGPQHF
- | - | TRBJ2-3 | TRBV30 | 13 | TGTGCCTGGAGTGCGCAGTTCACAGATACGCAGTATTTT | CAWSAQFTDTQYF
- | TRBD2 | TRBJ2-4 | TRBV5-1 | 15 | TGCGCCAGCAGCCCGGCCGGGGGGTCCAAAAACATTCAGTACTTC | CASSPAGGSKNIQYF
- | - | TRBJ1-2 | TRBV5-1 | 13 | TGCGCCAGCAGCGAGGCAGGTCCCTATGGCTACACCTTC | CASSEAGPYGYTF
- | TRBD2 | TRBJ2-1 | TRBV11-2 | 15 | TGTGCCAGCAACGGAGGACTAGCGGCGTACAATGAGCAGTTCTTC | CASNGGLAAYNEQFF
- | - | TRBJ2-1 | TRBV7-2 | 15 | TGTGCCAGCAGCGTACCCGGGACCCCCTACAATGAGCAGTTCTTC | CASSVPGTPYNEQFF
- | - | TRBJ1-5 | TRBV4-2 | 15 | TGTGCCAGCAGCCAAGATGCCCAGATCAATCAGCCCCAGCATTTT | CASSQDAQINQPQHF
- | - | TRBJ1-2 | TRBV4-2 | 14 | TGTGCCAGCAGCCAATCCCAGGGTAGGGATGGCTACACCTTC | CASSQSQGRDGYTF
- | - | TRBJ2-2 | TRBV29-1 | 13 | TGCAGCGTTGAAAGACAGACCACCGGGGAGCTGTTTTTT | CSVERQTTGELFF
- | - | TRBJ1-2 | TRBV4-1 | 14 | TGCGCCAGCAGCCAAGTCACACCTAACTATGGCTACACCTTC | CASSQVTPNYGYTF
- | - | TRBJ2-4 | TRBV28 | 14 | TGTGCCAGCAGTTCCCGGACGGTCCTGAACATTCAGTACTTC | CASSSRTVLNIQYF
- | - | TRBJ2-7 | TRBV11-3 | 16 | TGTGCCAGCAGCTTAGTTTTCCGGGACCCTTCCTACGAGCAGTACTTC | CASSLVFRDPSYEQYF
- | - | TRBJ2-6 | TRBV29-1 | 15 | TGCAGCGTCAAACCAGGGGCAAGTGGGGCCAACGTCCTGACTTTC | CSVKPGASGANVLTF
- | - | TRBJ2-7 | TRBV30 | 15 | TGTGCCTGGAGTGTAGTATGGGGGAGCCGTTACGAGCAGTACTTC | CAWSVVWGSRYEQYF
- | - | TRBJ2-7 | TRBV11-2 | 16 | TGTGCCAGCAGCCCCATGTATCTAGGAAGCCCCGACGAGCAGTACTTC | CASSPMYLGSPDEQYF
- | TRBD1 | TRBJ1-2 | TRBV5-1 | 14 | TGCGCCAGCAGCGCCCGACAGGGACGCTATGGCTACACCTTC | CASSARQGRYGYTF
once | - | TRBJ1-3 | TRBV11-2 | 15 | TGTGCCAGCAGCTTAGTGGAAGGGGCAACAAACACCATATATTTT | CASSLVEGATNTIYF
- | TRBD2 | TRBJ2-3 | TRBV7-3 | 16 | TGTGCCAGCAGCTTACTAGCGGGAGGGCCTGCAGATACGCAGTATTTT | CASSLLAGGPADTQYF
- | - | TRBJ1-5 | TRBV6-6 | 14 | TGTGCCAGCAGTTTTCTCCGGGACAATCAGCCCCAGCATTTT | CASSFLRDNQPQHF
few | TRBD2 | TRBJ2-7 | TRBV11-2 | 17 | TGTGCCAGCAGCTTAGGGACTAGTAGGTTCCTCTCCTACGAGCAGTACTTC | CASSLGTSRFLSYEQYF
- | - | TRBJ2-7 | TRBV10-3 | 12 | TGTGCCATCGGTCCGGTGAAGAACGAGCAGTACTTC | CAIGPVKNEQYF
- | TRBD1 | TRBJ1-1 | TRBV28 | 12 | TGTGCCAGCAGTGCGGACAGGGGCAGAGCTTTCTTT | CASSADRGRAFF
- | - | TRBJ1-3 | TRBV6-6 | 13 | TGTGCCAGCAGAACCGGGACACCAAACACCATATATTTT | CASRTGTPNTIYF
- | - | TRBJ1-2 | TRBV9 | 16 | TGTGCCAGCAGCGTAGGGCTACAGGGTCCCCTCTATGGCTACACCTTC | CASSVGLQGPLYGYTF
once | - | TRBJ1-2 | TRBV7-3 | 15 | TGTGCCAGCAGCCCTCCGACAGACGTTAACTATGGCTACACCTTC | CASSPPTDVNYGYTF
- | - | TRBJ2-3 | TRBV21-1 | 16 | TGTGCCAGCAGCAAAGAGACTAGCGGGATCACAGATACGCAGTATTTT | CASSKETSGITDTQYF
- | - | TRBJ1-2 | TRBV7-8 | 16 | TGTGCCAGCAGCTTAGGCTGGTCAACTATGTCCTATGGCTACACCTTC | CASSLGWSTMSYGYTF
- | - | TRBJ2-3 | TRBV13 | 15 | TGTGCCAGCAGCTTAGGAGCGGGTAGCACAGATACGCAGTATTTT | CASSLGAGSTDTQYF
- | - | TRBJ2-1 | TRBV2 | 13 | TGTGCCAGCTTAACCGGGGGCTACAATGAGCAGTTCTTC | CASLTGGYNEQFF
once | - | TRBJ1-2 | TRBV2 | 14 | TGTGCCAGCAGTGAACGGGAGGGAGGCTATGGCTACACCTTC | CASSEREGGYGYTF
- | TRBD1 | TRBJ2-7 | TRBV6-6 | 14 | TGTGCCAGCAGTTACGGGGACAGGGCTTACGAGCAGTACTTC | CASSYGDRAYEQYF
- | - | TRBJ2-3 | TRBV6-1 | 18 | TGTGCCAGCAGTGAAGTTTTGGGGCTAGCGTTTAGCACAGATACGCAGTATTTT | CASSEVLGLAFSTDTQYF
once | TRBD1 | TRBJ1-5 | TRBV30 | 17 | TGTGCCTGGAGTGGCGGGACAGGGATTGGCTACAATCAGCCCCAGCATTTT | CAWSGGTGIGYNQPQHF
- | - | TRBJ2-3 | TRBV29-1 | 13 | TGCAGCGGCACTAGAGGGGGCACAGATACGCAGTATTTT | CSGTRGGTDTQYF